This record covers a single TCR beta chain. An amount of RNA that ranged from about 0.45 to 1 ug was reverse transcribed with random hexamers. TCRdb re-called the immunoSEQ multiplex PCR reads through MiXCR, storing one row per CDR3 protein. Found here are around 160,000 distinct CDR3 sequences, roughly 95% of them singletons; the top ten hold about 0.14%. This entry is derived from a study of CD8 T cells in Susac syndrome. CD8+ and CD4+ T cells circulating in blood were sequenced for TCR beta. Germline values: CDR1 DFQATT, CDR2 SNEGSKA (reference sequence). This CDR3 spans 17 amino acids. The germline V and J ends were trimmed by 6 bases and 0 bases, with 18 bases remaining between them.

The rearrangement joins TRBV20-1 to TRBJ1-6, with D maybe TRBD1 (6 bases). Sequences were obtained from CD4+ T cells from PBMCs. This receptor was taken from a human donor in good health. CDR3 nucleotides: TGCAGTGCCACCTGGACAGAATCAAGCTCCTATAATTCACCCCTCCACTTT. It yields the protein CSATWTESSSYNSPLHF.